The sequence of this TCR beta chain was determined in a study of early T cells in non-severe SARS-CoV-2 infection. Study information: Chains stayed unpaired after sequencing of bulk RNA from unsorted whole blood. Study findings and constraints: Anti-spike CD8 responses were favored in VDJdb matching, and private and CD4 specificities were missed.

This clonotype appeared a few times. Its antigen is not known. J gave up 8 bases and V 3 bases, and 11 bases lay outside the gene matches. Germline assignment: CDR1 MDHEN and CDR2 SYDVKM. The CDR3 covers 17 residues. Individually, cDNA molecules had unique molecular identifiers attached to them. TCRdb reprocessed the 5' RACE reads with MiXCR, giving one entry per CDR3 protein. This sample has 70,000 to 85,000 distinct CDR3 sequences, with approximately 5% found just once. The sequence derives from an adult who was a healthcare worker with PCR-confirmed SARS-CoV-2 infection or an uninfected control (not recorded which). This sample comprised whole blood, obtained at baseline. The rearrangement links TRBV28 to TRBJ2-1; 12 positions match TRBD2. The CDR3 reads CASSLSSTSGRTYEQFF. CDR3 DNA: TGTGCCAGCAGTTTGTCATCAACTAGCGGGAGGACGTATGAGCAGTTCTTC.